This TCR beta chain is from a study of blood T cell repertoires in COVID-19. Study summary: Researchers got acute and convalescent COVID-19 samples from the United States, Italy and Spain.

Germline lookup yields CDR1 SNHLY and CDR2 FYNNEI. The CDR3 runs 12 residues. Germline trimming cut 11 bases from V and 3 bases from J; bases unmatched to any gene: 7. Only in-frame clones appear in the TCRdb table, and some are missing; sequencing was by immunoSEQ multiplex PCR. The repertoire holds about 670,000 clones, with about 87% as singletons. The sequenced sample consisted of peripheral blood. The V call is TRBV2, the J call TRBJ2-7; 7 bases fit TRBD1. The TCR sequence derives from a young woman with acute or convalescent COVID-19. DNA for the CDR3: TGTGCCGGAACAGGGGTGCTCTACGAGCAGTACTTC. Residues: CAGTGVLYEQYF.